The 22 T cell receptor beta chains reported below all come from one sample, sequenced in a study of T cell clonotyping in hematopoietic cell transplantation. Method: immunoSEQ multiplex PCR; TCRdb's copy keeps in-frame clones and lacks some. The table records 8,700 or so clones, approximately 85% of them present only once. The source material was PBMCs, sampled 180 days after allogeneic stem cell transplant. The receptors derive from a female patient aged 30 to 40 who had an allogeneic stem cell transplant, so the T cells may come from the graft donor. Some clones in this sample may be carry-over from other donors' samples.

The chain combines TRBV5-1 with TRBJ2-4; weak D call: TRBD2 (6 bases). CDR3 length equals 18 residues. Germline values: CDR1 SGHRS, CDR2 YFSETQ. The ends were cut back, 0 bases at V and 0 bases at J, with 16 bases in the middle. This CDR3 reads CASSLEVSGGLAKNIQYF. The CDR3 bases are TGCGCCAGCAGCTTGGAAGTTTCAGGAGGGTTAGCCAAAAACATTCAGTACTTC.

This clone appeared a single time. The chain has TRBV9 and TRBJ1-2; no definite D call. The CDR3 runs to 13 residues. Per the germline V gene, CDR1 is SGDLS and CDR2 is YYNGEE. Trimming stripped 2 bases from V and 4 bases from J, with 9 bases between. As DNA, the CDR3 is TGTGCCAGCAGCGTTTCAGGATCCTATGGCTACACCTTC. As protein: CASSVSGSYGYTF.

The chain links TRBV6-5 to TRBJ2-4; the match to TRBD1 covers 9 bases. The CDR3 contains 15 residues. Per the germline V gene, CDR1 is MNHEY and CDR2 is SVGAGI. V shed 4 bases and J 6 bases; nucleotides not matched to a gene: 7. Here the CDR3 reads CASSSGDRARNIQYF. The CDR3 nucleotides are TGTGCCAGCAGTTCCGGGGACAGGGCCCGAAACATTCAGTACTTC.

This clone was counted only a few times. The V and J genes are TRBV6-6 and TRBJ2-2; 7 positions match TRBD1. Germline V gene sequence: CDR1 MNHNY, CDR2 SVGAGI (reference sequence). CDR3 length: 15 amino acids. J gave up 5 bases and V 5 bases, and 8 bases lay outside the gene matches. The CDR3 region is CASSLRDRDTGELFF. The CDR3 region has the DNA TGTGCCAGCAGTCTCCGGGACAGAGATACCGGGGAGCTGTTTTTT.

The chain joins TRBV5-6 to TRBJ2-5; perhaps TRBD2 as D (6 bases). V lost 4 bases, J lost 9 bases, and 16 bases lay in between. Germline CDR1 SGHDT, CDR2 YYEEEE. There are 13 residues in the CDR3. The CDR3 protein is CASSSVSGTAQYF. CDR3 in DNA: TGTGCCAGCAGCAGCGTTAGCGGCACGGCCCAGTACTTC.

This clone rates as large. J is TRBJ2-3 and V is TRBV6-5; tentatively, D is TRBD2 (6 bases). CDR1 and CDR2 (germline): MNHEY, SVGAGI. Trimming removed 2 bases at V and 5 bases at J, with 17 bases between. The CDR3 extends over 16 amino acids. Here the CDR3 reads CASSYGMGPGGDTQYF. The DNA for the CDR3 is TGTGCCAGCAGTTACGGGATGGGGCCCGGGGGAGATACGCAGTATTTT.

This chain connects TRBV15 to TRBJ1-2; D ambiguous. CDR1 is LNHNV, CDR2 YYDKDF, per germline (reference sequence). Trimming cost V 0 bases and J 5 bases, with 4 bases left between them. The CDR3 extends over 12 amino acids. CDR3 sequence: CATSRDWYGYTF. CDR3 coding DNA: TGTGCCACCAGCAGAGACTGGTATGGCTACACCTTC.

The chain is built from TRBV30 and TRBJ1-6; TRBD1 matches 7 bases. The CDR3 extends over 12 amino acids. The V and J ends lost 4 bases and 10 bases, in that order; junction bases with no gene match: 4. CDR1 GTSNPN and CDR2 SVGIG come from the germline V gene (reference sequence). The CDR3 nucleotides read TGTGCCTGGAACTCAGGGGGATCACCCCTCCACTTT. This gives the protein CAWNSGGSPLHF.

The V gene is TRBV19, the J gene TRBJ1-5; 7 bases map to TRBD1. Germline values: CDR1 LNHDA, CDR2 SQIVND (reference sequence). The CDR3 is 17 amino acids. V dropped 5 bases and J dropped 5; count of bases not matched to a gene: 15. This CDR3 is CASSPGSHRGGDQPQHF. The CDR3 DNA reads TGTGCCAGTAGTCCCGGATCCCACAGGGGAGGGGATCAGCCCCAGCATTTT.

The CDR3 DNA is TGTGCCAGCAGTTTAAGGGACACCACTGAAGCTTTCTTT. This translates into CASSLRDTTEAFF. The rearrangement joins TRBV27 to TRBJ1-1, with a tentative D call TRBD1 (6 bases). Germline assignment: CDR1 MNHEY and CDR2 SMNVEV (reference sequence). The CDR3 is 13 residues long. V shed 2 bases and J shed 4 bases, with 8 bases lying between them.

This rearrangement joins TRBV6-1 to TRBJ1-1; 10 nucleotides line up with TRBD1. Germline assignment: CDR1 MNHNS and CDR2 SASEGT. The CDR3 has 13 residues. Germline trimming cut 6 bases from V and 4 bases from J; bases unmatched to any gene: 2. CDR3 loop: CASRRTGGTEAFF. The CDR3 bases are TGTGCCAGCAGACGGACAGGGGGCACTGAAGCTTTCTTT.

The chain uses TRBV2 and TRBJ2-7, with D possibly being TRBD1 or TRBD2 (5 bases each). Germline loops: CDR1 SNHLY, CDR2 FYNNEI. The V end lost 7 bases, the J end lost 4 bases, and 11 bases lay between the germline ends. This CDR3 has 12 amino acids. CDR3 sequence reads: CASKVGAYEQYF. CDR3 coding DNA: TGTGCCAGCAAGGTCGGGGCATACGAGCAGTACTTC.

A note on this clone: The conserved phenylalanine or tryptophan normally closing the CDR3 is absent here, so this likely arose from a read error. The chain recombines TRBV4-3 with TRBJ1-1, with unresolved D. The ends were cut back, 4 bases at V and 6 bases at J, with 18 bases in the middle. Germline CDR1 is LGHNA and CDR2 is YSLEER. The length of the CDR3 is 15 residues. The DNA for the CDR3 is TGCGCCAGCAGCCTCATCGCGGGCGCCTCCGCTGAAGCTTTCCTT. Translation: CASSLIAGASAEAFL.

In DNA form, the CDR3 reads TGTGCCAGCAGTCTCCGGGACAGAGATACCGGGGAGCTGTTTTTT. This encodes CASSLRDRDTGELFF. V usage is TRBV6-9 and J usage is TRBJ2-2; 7 positions agree with TRBD1. CDR1 MNHGY and CDR2 SVAAGI come from the germline V gene. The V gene end was trimmed by 5 bases and the J gene end by 5 bases; junction bases not matched to a gene: 8. The CDR3 covers 15 residues.

V usage is TRBV27 and J usage is TRBJ2-1; 7 bases match TRBD1. The V and J ends lost 5 bases and 1 base, in that order; junction bases with no gene match: 2. Looked up from germline, CDR1 is MNHEY and CDR2 is SMNVEV (reference sequence). The CDR3 contains 14 residues. CDR3 nucleotides: TGTGCCAGCAGTGCAGGGGGATCCTACAATGAGCAGTTCTTC. The encoded protein is CASSAGGSYNEQFF.

The chain links TRBV5-6 to TRBJ2-1; D gene unclear. The V end was cut by 2 bases, the J end by 5 bases, with 11 bases between. CDR1 and CDR2 (germline): SGHDT, YYEEEE. The CDR3 extends over 14 amino acids. CDR3 DNA: TGTGCCAGCAGCTTCTCTCTTGTTGACAATGAGCAGTTCTTC. Translation gives CASSFSLVDNEQFF.

V usage is TRBV7-9 and J usage is TRBJ1-5; D unclear. The CDR3 contains 12 residues. V was clipped by 8 bases and J by 5 bases, with 10 bases between them. Per germline, CDR1 SEHNR and CDR2 FQNEAQ (reference sequence). The CDR3 protein is CASGRGDQPQHF. CDR3 in DNA: TGTGCCAGCGGACGGGGAGATCAGCCCCAGCATTTT.

In this sample, this clone turned up once. The genes are TRBV28 and TRBJ2-3; TRBD2 matches at 11 bases. The CDR3 contains 14 residues. The V segment lost 3 bases and the J segment 10 bases; nucleotides outside the gene matches: 6. CDR1 and CDR2 (germline): MDHEN, SYDVKM. Here the CDR3 DNA reads TGTGCCAGCAGTTTTAGCGGGGGGGCCTCCCCGCAGTATTTT. Its protein product is CASSFSGGASPQYF.

The chain carries TRBV5-1 and TRBJ2-3; unclear D gene. This CDR3 is 14 amino acids long. Trimming stripped 3 bases from V and 0 bases from J, with 8 bases between. Germline lookup yields CDR1 SGHRS and CDR2 YFSETQ. In DNA, the CDR3 is TGCGCCAGCAGCTATCAAATCAGCACAGATACGCAGTATTTT. As protein: CASSYQISTDTQYF.

The V and J genes are TRBV19 and TRBJ2-5; TRBD2 might be the D (5 bases). The tail of the sequence fits TRBJ2-7 better, so the J call may be wrong. This CDR3 is built from 12 residues. Germline-derived CDR1 and CDR2 are LNHDA and SQIVND (reference sequence). The DNA for the CDR3 is TGTGCCAGTAGTATCGGAGGCTACGAGCAGTACTTC. This encodes CASSIGGYEQYF.

This clone showed up just once. The chain is built from TRBV5-1 and TRBJ1-6, with a tentative D call TRBD1 (5 bases). Trimming took off 6 bases at V and 0 bases at J, with 22 bases between the two ends. Per germline, CDR1 SGHRS and CDR2 YFSETQ. This CDR3 is 19 amino acids long. The CDR3 DNA is TGCGCCAGCACCGGGGGAGGGACGCTTAACAGCTCCTATAATTCACCCCTCCACTTT. This encodes CASTGGGTLNSSYNSPLHF.

The chain uses TRBV7-2 and TRBJ1-5, with D possibly TRBD1 on 5 matching bases. The V and J ends lost 5 bases and 1 base respectively, with 9 bases between them. Germline V CDR1 and CDR2: SGHTA, FQGNSA. This CDR3 has 14 residues. The CDR3 here is CASSRDGSNQPQHF. CDR3 coding DNA: TGTGCCAGCAGCCGGGACGGAAGCAATCAGCCCCAGCATTTT. The full variable domain, in which reference TRBV7-2 and TRBJ1-5 provide the parts outside the CDR3, is GAGVSQSPSNKVTEKGKDVELRCDPISGHTALYWYRQSLGQGLEFLIYFQGNSAPDKSGLPSDRFSAERTGGSVSTLTIQRTQQEDSAVYLCASSRDGSNQPQHFGDGTRLSIL.